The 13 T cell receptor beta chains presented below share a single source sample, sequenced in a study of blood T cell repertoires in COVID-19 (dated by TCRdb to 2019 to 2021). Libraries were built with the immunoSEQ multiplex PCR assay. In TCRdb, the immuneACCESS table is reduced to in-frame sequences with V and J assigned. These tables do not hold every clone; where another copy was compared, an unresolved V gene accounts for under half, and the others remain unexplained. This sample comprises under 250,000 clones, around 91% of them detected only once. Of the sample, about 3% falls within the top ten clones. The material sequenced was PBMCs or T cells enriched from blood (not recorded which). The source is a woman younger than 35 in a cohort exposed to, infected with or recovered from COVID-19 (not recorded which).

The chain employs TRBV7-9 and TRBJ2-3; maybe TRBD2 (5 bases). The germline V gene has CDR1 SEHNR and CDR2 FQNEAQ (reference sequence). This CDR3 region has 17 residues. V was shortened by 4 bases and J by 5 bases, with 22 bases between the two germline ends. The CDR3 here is CASSSRGPVLPLDTQYF. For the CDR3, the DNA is TGTGCCAGCAGCTCCCGAGGGCCGGTTTTACCATTAGATACGCAGTATTTT.

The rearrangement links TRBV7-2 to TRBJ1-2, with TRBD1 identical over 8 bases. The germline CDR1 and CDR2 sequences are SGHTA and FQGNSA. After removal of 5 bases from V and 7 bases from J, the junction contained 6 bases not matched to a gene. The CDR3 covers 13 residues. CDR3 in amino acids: CASSGQGISGYTF. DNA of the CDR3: TGTGCCAGCAGCGGACAGGGTATCTCTGGCTACACCTTC.

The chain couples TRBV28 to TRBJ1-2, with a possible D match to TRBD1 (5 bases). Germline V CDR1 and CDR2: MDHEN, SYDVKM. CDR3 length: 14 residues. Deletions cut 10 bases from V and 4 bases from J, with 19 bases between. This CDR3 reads CATTSGKWVYGYTF. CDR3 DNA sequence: TGTGCCACAACGTCAGGGAAGTGGGTCTATGGCTACACCTTC.

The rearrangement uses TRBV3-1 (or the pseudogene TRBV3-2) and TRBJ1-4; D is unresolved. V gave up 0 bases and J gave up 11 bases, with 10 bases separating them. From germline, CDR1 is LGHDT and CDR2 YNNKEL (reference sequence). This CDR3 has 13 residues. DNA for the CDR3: TGTGCCAGCAGCCAAGATGGAGGTGGTAAACTGTTTTTT. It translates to CASSQDGGGKLFF.

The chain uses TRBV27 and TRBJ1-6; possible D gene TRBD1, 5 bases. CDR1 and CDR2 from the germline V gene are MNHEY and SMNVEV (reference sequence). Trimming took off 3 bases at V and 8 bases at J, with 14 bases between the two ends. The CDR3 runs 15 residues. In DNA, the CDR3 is TGTGCCAGCAGTTTTGGGCGGGGGATGGATTCACCCCTCCACTTT. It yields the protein CASSFGRGMDSPLHF.

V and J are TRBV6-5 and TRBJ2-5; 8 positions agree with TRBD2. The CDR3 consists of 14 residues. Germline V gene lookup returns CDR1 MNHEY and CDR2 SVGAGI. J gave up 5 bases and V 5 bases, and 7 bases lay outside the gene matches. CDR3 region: CASSTGGGGETQYF. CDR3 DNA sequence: TGTGCCAGCAGTACCGGGGGGGGAGGGGAGACCCAGTACTTC.

This CDR3 reads CATSDNEGDEQYF. DNA for the CDR3: TGTGCCACCAGTGACAACGAGGGCGACGAGCAGTACTTC. The rearrangement links TRBV24-1 to TRBJ2-7, with D possibly TRBD2 on 5 matching bases. The CDR3 consists of 13 residues. The V gene's germline CDR1 is KGHDR and CDR2 SFDVKD. V was pared by 4 bases and J by 5 bases, with 11 bases between.

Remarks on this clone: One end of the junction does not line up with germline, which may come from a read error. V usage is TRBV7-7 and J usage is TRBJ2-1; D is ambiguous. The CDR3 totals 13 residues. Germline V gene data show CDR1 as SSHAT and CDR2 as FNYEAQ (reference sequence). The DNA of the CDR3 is TGTGCTAGCAGCTTAGCTCAGTACAATGAGCAGTTCTTC. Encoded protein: CASSLAQYNEQFF.

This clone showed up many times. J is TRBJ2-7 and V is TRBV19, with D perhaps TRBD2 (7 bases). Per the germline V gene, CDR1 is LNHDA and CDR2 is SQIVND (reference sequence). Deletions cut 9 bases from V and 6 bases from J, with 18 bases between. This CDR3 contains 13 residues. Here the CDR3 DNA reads TGTGCCAGCAGGCTCCGGGGGGCGGGCGAGCAGTACTTC. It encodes CASRLRGAGEQYF.

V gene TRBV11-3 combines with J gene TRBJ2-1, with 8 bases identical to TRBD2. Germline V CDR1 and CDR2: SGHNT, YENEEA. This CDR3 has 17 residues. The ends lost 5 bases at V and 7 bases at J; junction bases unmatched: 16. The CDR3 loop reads CASSPRGREAPKNEQFF. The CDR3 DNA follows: TGTGCCAGCAGCCCGCGGGGGCGGGAGGCCCCCAAGAATGAGCAGTTCTTC. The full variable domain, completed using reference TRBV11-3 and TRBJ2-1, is EAGVVQSPRYKIIEKKQPVAFWCNPISGHNTLYWYLQNLGQGPELLIRYENEEAVDDSQLPKDRFSAERLKGVDSTLKIQPAELGDSAVYLCASSPRGREAPKNEQFFGPGTRLTVL.

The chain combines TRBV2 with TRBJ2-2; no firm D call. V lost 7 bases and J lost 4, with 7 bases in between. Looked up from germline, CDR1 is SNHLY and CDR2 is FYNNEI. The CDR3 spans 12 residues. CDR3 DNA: TGTGCCAGCACGGTGGTCACCGGGGAGCTGTTTTTT. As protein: CASTVVTGELFF.

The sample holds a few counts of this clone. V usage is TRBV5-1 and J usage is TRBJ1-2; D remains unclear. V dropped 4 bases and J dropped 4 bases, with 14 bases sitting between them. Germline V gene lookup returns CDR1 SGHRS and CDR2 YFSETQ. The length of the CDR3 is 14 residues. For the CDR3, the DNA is TGCGCCAGCAGCCCCGGGTCTTCGCCCTATGGCTACACCTTC. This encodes CASSPGSSPYGYTF.

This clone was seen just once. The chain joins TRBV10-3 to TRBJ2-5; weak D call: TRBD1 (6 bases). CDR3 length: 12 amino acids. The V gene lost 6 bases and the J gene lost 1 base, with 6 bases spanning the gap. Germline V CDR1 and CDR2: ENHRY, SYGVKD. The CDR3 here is CAIRGGQETQYF. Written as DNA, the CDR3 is TGTGCCATCAGAGGGGGCCAAGAGACCCAGTACTTC.